This TCR beta chain was identified during a study of T cell changes during pregnancy in multiple sclerosis. TCRdb keeps only in-frame clones here, not all; method: immunoSEQ multiplex PCR. The data hold tens of thousands of clones, with roughly 90% observed a single time. Germline V gene data show CDR1 as SGHTA and CDR2 as FQGNSA. CDR3 size: 14 residues. Trimming stripped 1 base from V and 4 bases from J, with 11 bases between. This TCR was sampled from a female donor with multiple sclerosis, enrolled in a pregnancy study. The sequencing used CD8+ T cells from peripheral blood mononuclear cells, collected in the third trimester of pregnancy. V and J are TRBV7-2 and TRBJ2-7; D might be TRBD1 (6 bases). The CDR3 loop reads CASSLEDRKYEQYF. The CDR3 coding sequence is TGTGCCAGCAGCTTAGAAGACAGGAAATACGAGCAGTACTTC.